The source of this TCR beta chain is a study of blood T cell repertoires in COVID-19. Study-wide context: From the United States, Italy and Spain came samples of acute and convalescent COVID-19.

While infection was still active, Seattle patients were enrolled and then followed longitudinally. Under the authors' procedure: Reference gene primers were amplified, and this amplification served to estimate nucleated cell counts. TCRdb keeps only in-frame clones here, not all; method: immunoSEQ multiplex PCR. Clone size and the V and J calls come from that table; the DNA yielded D and trimming. The data hold 250,000 to 300,000 clones, with 75% to 90% observed a single time. The V end was cut by 4 bases, the J end by 0 bases, with 14 bases between. The CDR3 has 16 amino acids. CDR1 and CDR2 (germline): SGHRS, YFSETQ.

V usage is TRBV5-1 and J usage is TRBJ1-3; a possible D gene is TRBD1 (6 bases). The receptor comes from a woman aged 70-85 years with COVID-19, enrolled during active disease. The sample comprised peripheral blood. CDR3 DNA: TGCGCCAGCAGCCCGGGGACACTCTACTCTGGAAACACCATATATTTT. It codes for CASSPGTLYSGNTIYF.